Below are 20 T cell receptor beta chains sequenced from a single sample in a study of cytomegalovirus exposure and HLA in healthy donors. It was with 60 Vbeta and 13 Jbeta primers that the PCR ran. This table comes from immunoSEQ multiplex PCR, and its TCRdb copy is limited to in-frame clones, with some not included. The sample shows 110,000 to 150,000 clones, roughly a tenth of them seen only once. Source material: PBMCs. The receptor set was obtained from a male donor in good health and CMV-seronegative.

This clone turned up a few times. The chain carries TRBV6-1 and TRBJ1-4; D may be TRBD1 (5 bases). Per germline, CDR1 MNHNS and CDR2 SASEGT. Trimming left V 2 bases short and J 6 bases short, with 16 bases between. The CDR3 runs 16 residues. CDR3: CASSERGSGSYEKLFF. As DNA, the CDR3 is TGTGCCAGCAGTGAAAGGGGTTCAGGGTCATATGAAAAACTGTTTTTT.

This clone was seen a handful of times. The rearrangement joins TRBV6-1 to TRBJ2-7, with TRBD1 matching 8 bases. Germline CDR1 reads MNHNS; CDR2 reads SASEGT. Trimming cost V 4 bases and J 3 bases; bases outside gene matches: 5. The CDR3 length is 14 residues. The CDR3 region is CASSGGTGDYEQYF. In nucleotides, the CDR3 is TGTGCCAGCAGTGGCGGGACAGGTGACTACGAGCAGTACTTC.

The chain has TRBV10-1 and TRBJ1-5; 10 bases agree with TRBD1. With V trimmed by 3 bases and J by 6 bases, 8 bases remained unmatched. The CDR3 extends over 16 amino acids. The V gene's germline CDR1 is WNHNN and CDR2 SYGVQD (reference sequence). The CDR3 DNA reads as TGCGCCAGCAGTGACTCCGACAGGGGGCCGGGTCAGCCCCAGCATTTT. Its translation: CASSDSDRGPGQPQHF.

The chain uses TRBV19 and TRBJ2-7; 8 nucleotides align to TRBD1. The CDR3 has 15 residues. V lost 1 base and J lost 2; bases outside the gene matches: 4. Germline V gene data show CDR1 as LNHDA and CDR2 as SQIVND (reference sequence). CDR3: CASSIGQGPPYEQYF. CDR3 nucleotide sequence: TGTGCCAGTAGTATAGGACAGGGGCCTCCCTACGAGCAGTACTTC.

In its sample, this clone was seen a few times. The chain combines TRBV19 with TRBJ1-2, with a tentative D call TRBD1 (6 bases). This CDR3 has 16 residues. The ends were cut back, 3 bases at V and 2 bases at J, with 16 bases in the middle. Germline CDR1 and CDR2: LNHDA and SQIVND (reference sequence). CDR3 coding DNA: TGTGCCAGTAGTATCAAACTACAGGGCTCCAACTATGGCTACACCTTC. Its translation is CASSIKLQGSNYGYTF.

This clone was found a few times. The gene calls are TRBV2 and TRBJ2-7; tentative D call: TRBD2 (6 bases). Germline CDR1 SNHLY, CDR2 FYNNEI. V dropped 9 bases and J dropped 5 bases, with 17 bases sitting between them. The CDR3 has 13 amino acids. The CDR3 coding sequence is TGTGCCAGTACTAGGGGAGGCCGCCACGAGCAGTACTTC. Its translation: CASTRGGRHEQYF.

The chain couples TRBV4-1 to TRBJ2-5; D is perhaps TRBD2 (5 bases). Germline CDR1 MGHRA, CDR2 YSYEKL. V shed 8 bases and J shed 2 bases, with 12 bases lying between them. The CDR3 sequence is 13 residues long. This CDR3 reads CASGRGTQETQYF. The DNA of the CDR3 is TGCGCCAGCGGACGGGGAACACAAGAGACCCAGTACTTC.

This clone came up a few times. The CDR3 DNA is TGTGCCAGCACCTATAACAATGAGCAGTTCTTC. The encoded protein is CASTYNNEQFF. The chain is built from TRBV27 and TRBJ2-1; the D is unclear. Germline V gene data show CDR1 as MNHEY and CDR2 as SMNVEV (reference sequence). The V and J ends lost 7 bases and 5 bases respectively, with 6 bases between them. The CDR3 is 11 residues long.

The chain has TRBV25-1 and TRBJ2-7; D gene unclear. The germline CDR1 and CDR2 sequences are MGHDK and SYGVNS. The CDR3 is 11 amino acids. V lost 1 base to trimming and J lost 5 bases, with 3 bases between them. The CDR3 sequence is CASSELNEQYF. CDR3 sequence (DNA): TGTGCCAGCAGTGAATTAAACGAGCAGTACTTC.

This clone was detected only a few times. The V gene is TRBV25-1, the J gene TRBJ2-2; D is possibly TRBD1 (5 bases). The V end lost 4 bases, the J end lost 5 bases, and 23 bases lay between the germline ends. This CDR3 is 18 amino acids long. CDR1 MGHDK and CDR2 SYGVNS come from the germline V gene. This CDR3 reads CASSGGGRPGRITGELFF. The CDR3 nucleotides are TGTGCCAGCAGTGGGGGCGGCAGACCCGGGCGAATAACCGGGGAGCTGTTTTTT.

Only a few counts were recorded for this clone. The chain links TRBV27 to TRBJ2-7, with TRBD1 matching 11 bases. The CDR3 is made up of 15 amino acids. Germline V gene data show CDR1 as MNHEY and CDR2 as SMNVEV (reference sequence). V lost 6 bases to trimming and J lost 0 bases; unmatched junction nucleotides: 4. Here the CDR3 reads CASRNGQGASYEQYF. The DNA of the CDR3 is TGTGCCAGCAGGAATGGACAGGGGGCCTCCTACGAGCAGTACTTC.

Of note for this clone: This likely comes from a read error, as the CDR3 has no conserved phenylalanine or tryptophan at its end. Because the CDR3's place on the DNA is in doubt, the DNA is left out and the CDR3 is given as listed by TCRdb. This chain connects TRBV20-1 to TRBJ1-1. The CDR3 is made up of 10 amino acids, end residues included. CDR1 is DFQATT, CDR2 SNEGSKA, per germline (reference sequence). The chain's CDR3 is CSARDPGGLN.

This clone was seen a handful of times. The CDR3 sequence is CASSQDQAAYEQYF. The CDR3 DNA reads TGCGCCAGCAGCCAAGATCAAGCCGCCTACGAGCAGTACTTC. J is TRBJ2-7 and V is TRBV4-3; unclear D gene. Germline CDR1 reads LGHNA; CDR2 reads YSLEER. The CDR3 runs 14 residues. V was cut by 0 bases and J by 2 bases, with 8 bases left in between.

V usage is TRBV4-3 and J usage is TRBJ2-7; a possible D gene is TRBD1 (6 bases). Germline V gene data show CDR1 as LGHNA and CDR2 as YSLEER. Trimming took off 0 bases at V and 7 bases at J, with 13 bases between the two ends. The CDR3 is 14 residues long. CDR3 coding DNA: TGCGCCAGCAGCCAAGAAACAGGGACGGGGGAGCAGTACTTC. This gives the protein CASSQETGTGEQYF.

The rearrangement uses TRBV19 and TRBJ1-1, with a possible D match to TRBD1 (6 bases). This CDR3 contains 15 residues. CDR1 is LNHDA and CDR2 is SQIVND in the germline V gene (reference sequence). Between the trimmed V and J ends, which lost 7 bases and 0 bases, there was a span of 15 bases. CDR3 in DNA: TGTGCCAGTAATCCGGCAGGGGAAATGAACACTGAAGCTTTCTTT. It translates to CASNPAGEMNTEAFF.

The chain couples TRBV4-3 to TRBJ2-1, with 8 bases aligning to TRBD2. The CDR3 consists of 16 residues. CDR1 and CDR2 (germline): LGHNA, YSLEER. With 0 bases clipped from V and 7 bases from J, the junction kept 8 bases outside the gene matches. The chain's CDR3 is CASSQDLSGGGNEQFF. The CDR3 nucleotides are TGCGCCAGCAGCCAAGATTTGAGCGGGGGTGGGAATGAGCAGTTCTTC.

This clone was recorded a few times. In nucleotides, the CDR3 is TGTGCCACTAGCGGGAGCCCTTTCATTCAGTACTTC. Its protein is CATSGSPFIQYF. The J gene is TRBJ2-4, the V gene TRBV2; 10 nucleotides line up with TRBD2. V shed 10 bases and J 9 bases; nucleotides not matched to a gene: 6. The CDR3 loop spans 12 amino acids. In germline, CDR1 is SNHLY, CDR2 FYNNEI.

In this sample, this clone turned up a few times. CDR3 sequence (DNA): TGTGCCAGCAGCTTAAGGACAGGGGGGGCGGAAGATACGCAGTATTTT. Its protein is CASSLRTGGAEDTQYF. The chain recombines TRBV7-2 with TRBJ2-3; 10 bases align to TRBD1. This CDR3 comprises 16 residues. Germline values: CDR1 SGHTA, CDR2 FQGNSA. Germline trimming cut 2 bases from V and 5 bases from J; bases unmatched to any gene: 7.

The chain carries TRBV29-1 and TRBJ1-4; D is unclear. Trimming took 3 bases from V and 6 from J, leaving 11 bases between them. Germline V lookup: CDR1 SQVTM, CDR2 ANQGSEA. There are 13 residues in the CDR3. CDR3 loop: CSVDELPYEKLFF. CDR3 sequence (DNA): TGCAGCGTTGACGAACTACCTTATGAAAAACTGTTTTTT.

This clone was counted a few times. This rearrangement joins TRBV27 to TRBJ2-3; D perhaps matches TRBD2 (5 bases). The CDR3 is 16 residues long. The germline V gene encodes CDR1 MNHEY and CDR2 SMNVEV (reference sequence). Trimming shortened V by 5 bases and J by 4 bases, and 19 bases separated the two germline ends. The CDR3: CASSQPPHGRADTQYF. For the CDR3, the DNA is TGTGCCAGCAGTCAGCCCCCCCATGGGCGGGCAGATACGCAGTATTTT.